Reported below is one TCR beta chain. These data originate in a study of T cell changes during pregnancy in multiple sclerosis. Germline lookup yields CDR1 SGHVS and CDR2 FNYEAQ. This CDR3 has 17 residues. With 5 bases removed from V and 0 bases from J, the gap between germline ends came to 17 bases. Sequencing was performed with immunoSEQ multiplex PCR; in TCRdb, only in-frame clones are kept and a portion is missing. The sample lists under 55,000 clones; 91% were seen once. This TCR was recovered from a female donor with multiple sclerosis, enrolled in a pregnancy study. The sequences come from CD8+ T cells from peripheral blood mononuclear cells, collected after pregnancy. This rearrangement joins TRBV7-6 to TRBJ2-1, with a possible D match to TRBD1 (6 bases). CDR3 DNA: TGTGCCAGCAGCAGCCCCGGACAGACGAGCTCCTACAATGAGCAGTTCTTC. This gives the protein CASSSPGQTSSYNEQFF. The full variable domain, rest sourced from reference TRBV7-6 and TRBJ2-1, is GAGVSQSPRYKVTKRGQDVALRCDPISGHVSLYWYRQALGQGPEFLTYFNYEAQQDKSGLPNDRFSAERPEGSISTLTIQRTEQRDSAMYRCASSSPGQTSSYNEQFFGPGTRLTVL.